This T cell receptor (beta chain) is drawn from a study of cytomegalovirus exposure and HLA in healthy donors. Findings and limits, study-wide: Sequences of the TCR beta chain were said to predict the HLA-A and HLA-B alleles of most subjects accurately.

Turning to this clone: The antigen is unknown.

The PCR contained 60 Vbeta and 13 Jbeta primers. Produced via immunoSEQ multiplex PCR; TCRdb's table is partial and in-frame only. The sample holds about 35,000 clones, 75% to 85% seen once. Germline assignment: CDR1 MNHNS and CDR2 SASEGT. CDR3 size: 14 residues. Trimming pared 1 base from V and 3 bases from J, leaving 4 bases between. The J gene is TRBJ1-6, the V gene TRBV6-1, with D unclear. The specimen was PBMCs. The sequence came from a male donor in good health and CMV-seronegative. Here the CDR3 reads CASSEDSYNSPLHF. In nucleotides, the CDR3 is TGTGCCAGCAGTGAAGACAGCTATAATTCACCCCTCCACTTT.